This TCR beta chain was retrieved from a study of read filtering for tumor transcriptome and immune sequencing. Across the whole study: R-ISS stage counts were under 10 for I, roughly 15 for II, about seven for III. Study-wide points: Single-read clonotypes: around 81% of IR-seq clonotypes (around 3.4% of reads), 74.6% of RNA-seq clonotypes (less than 50% of reads). The sorted CD138-negative fraction was a mixed bone marrow immune population, not purified T cells. Compared with RNA-seq, IR-seq gave much higher clonotype depth and reliability.

The CDR3 is 13 residues long. Germline CDR1 reads SQVTM; CDR2 reads ANQGSEA. The V gene end was trimmed by 3 bases and the J gene end by 4 bases; junction bases not matched to a gene: 3. From 300 to 400 ng of RNA, a library with molecular barcoded alpha/delta and beta/gamma adaptors was made. TCRdb re-derived calls from the reads in MiXCR, one entry per CDR3 protein. The sample yields about 62,000 distinct CDR3 sequences, roughly 18% seen once. This clonotype was recorded many times. The target antigen is unknown. The clonotype was recovered from a donor over 35 with multiple myeloma. V is TRBV29-1 and J is TRBJ2-3, with 8 bases fitting TRBD2. The sequenced sample was a population of CD138-negative cells sorted from bone marrow. In DNA form, the CDR3 reads TGCAGCGTTGACGGGGGGGTGTCAGATACGCAGTATTTT. Encoded protein: CSVDGGVSDTQYF.